Each of the 8 T cell receptor beta chains below was sequenced from the same sample in a study of shared clonotypes between healthy human individuals (dated by TCRdb to about 2020). The library was prepared using the immunoSEQ multiplex PCR assay. The clones in this table, taken by TCRdb from immuneACCESS, are in-frame only. Not every clone is retained; where verified, under half of the shortfall comes from an unresolved V gene, and the cause of the rest is unknown. For this sample there are approximately 700,000 clones; more than 70% appear just once. Under 2% of the sample goes to the ten largest clones. Material: memory CD4+ T cells sorted from blood. The cell subset or site label of this sample denotes: CD45RA-negative fraction. The receptors were sampled from a woman between 25 and 40 years old in good health.

This sequence joins TRBV19 and TRBJ1-5; 9 bases fit TRBD1. V lost 6 bases and J lost 9; bases outside the gene matches: 15. The CDR3 spans 16 residues. The V gene's germline CDR1 is LNHDA and CDR2 SQIVND (reference sequence). DNA for the CDR3: TGTGCCAGTAGCCCGCCGGGACAGGGATTAAGTCCGCCCCAGCATTTT. It translates to CASSPPGQGLSPPQHF. Full variable domain (rest looked up from reference TRBV19 and TRBJ1-5): DGGITQSPKYLFRKEGQNVTLSCEQNLNHDAMYWYRQDPGQGLRLIYYSQIVNDFQKGDIAEGYSVSREKKESFPLTVTSAQKNPTAFYLCASSPPGQGLSPPQHFGDGTRLSIL.

The gene calls are TRBV19 and TRBJ1-5; 7 bases are shared with TRBD1. The germline V gene encodes CDR1 LNHDA and CDR2 SQIVND (reference sequence). The CDR3 contains 16 residues. V lost 5 bases, J lost 5 bases, and 12 bases stayed unmatched. The CDR3 DNA sequence: TGTGCCAGTAGTCTCAGACAGGGTAGATTGGATCAGCCCCAGCATTTT. It codes for CASSLRQGRLDQPQHF.

V usage is TRBV6-1 and J usage is TRBJ1-2; unclear D gene. The V end lost 9 bases, the J end lost 8 bases, and 16 bases lay between the germline ends. The germline CDR1 and CDR2 sequences are MNHNS and SASEGT. CDR3 length equals 12 residues. The CDR3: CASSQVLLGYTF. The CDR3 region has the DNA TGTGCCAGTAGTCAGGTGTTGTTAGGCTACACCTTC.

This chain uses TRBV18 with TRBJ1-5; 8 bases fit TRBD1. The CDR3 consists of 15 residues. V lost 2 bases and J lost 4; bases outside the gene matches: 4. CDR1 is KGHSH, CDR2 LQKENI, per germline. Written as DNA, the CDR3 is TGTGCCAGCTCACCAGACGACAGGGGAAATCAGCCCCAGCATTTT. Protein: CASSPDDRGNQPQHF.

J is TRBJ2-7 and V is TRBV4-2, with TRBD2 matching over 13 bases. Germline-derived CDR1 and CDR2 are LGHNA and YNFKEQ. The CDR3 runs 16 residues. V gave up 3 bases and J gave up 5 bases; unmatched junction bases: 7. This chain's CDR3 is CASSQGGLAGVNEQYF. CDR3 DNA sequence: TGTGCCAGCAGCCAGGGCGGACTAGCGGGAGTCAACGAGCAGTACTTC.

This chain connects TRBV15 to TRBJ2-7; 9 bases are a match to TRBD2. This CDR3 spans 15 amino acids. V lost 5 bases and J lost 6; bases outside the gene matches: 11. CDR1 and CDR2 from the germline V gene are LNHNV and YYDKDF (reference sequence). The CDR3, as DNA: TGTGCCACCAGCGCGCGACTAGCGGCCCCCTCCGAGCAGTACTTC. Translation gives CATSARLAAPSEQYF.

The CDR3 DNA follows: TGTGCCAGCAGTTCCCGGGACAGGCGTACAACTAATGAAAAACTGTTTTTT. As protein: CASSSRDRRTTNEKLFF. The rearrangement joins TRBV2 to TRBJ1-4, with 8 bases lining up with TRBD1. J lost 0 bases, V lost 5 bases, and 8 bases had no gene match. The germline CDR1 and CDR2 sequences are SNHLY and FYNNEI. The CDR3 is 17 amino acids. Looking up the rest from reference TRBV2 and TRBJ1-4 gives the full variable domain: EPEVTQTPSHQVTQMGQEVILRCVPISNHLYFYWYRQILGQKVEFLVSFYNNEISEKSEIFDDQFSVERPDGSNFTLKIRSTKLEDSAMYFCASSSRDRRTTNEKLFFGSGTQLSVL.

This clone has a handful of counts. The gene calls are TRBV18 and TRBJ2-7; D is undetermined. V lost 5 bases, J lost 4 bases, and 21 bases lay in between. Germline CDR1 is KGHSH and CDR2 is LQKENI. This CDR3 has 16 amino acids. The CDR3 DNA reads as TGTGCCAGCTCAGACCTTAGAGACCGGCTACCTTACGAGCAGTACTTC. Amino acid sequence: CASSDLRDRLPYEQYF.